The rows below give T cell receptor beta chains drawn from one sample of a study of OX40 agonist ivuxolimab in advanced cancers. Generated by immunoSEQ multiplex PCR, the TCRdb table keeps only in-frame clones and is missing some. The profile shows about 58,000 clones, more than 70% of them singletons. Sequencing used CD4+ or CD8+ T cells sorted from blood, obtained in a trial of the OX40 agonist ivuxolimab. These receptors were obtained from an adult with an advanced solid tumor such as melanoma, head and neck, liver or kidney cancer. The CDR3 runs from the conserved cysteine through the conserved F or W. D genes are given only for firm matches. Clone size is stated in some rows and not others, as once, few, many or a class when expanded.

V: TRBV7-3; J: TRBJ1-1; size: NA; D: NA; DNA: TGTGCCAGCAGCTTAAATGGGGTCACTGAAGCTTTCTTT; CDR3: CASSLNGVTEAFF
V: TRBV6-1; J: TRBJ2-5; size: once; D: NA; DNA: TGTGCCAGCGGAGGGGCCGGGAGTCAAGAGACCCAGTACTTC; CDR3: CASGGAGSQETQYF
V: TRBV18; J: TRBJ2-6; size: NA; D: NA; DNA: TGTGCCAGCTCACCTAATTCTGGGGCCAACGTCCTGACTTTC; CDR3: CASSPNSGANVLTF
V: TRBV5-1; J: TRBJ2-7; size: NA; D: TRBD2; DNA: TGCGCCAGCAGCTTGGCTGGGGGGGACGACGAGCAGTACTTC; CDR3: CASSLAGGDDEQYF
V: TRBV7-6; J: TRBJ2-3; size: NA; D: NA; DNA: TGTGCCAGCAGCTCAACCCCGGGACTTCTCACAGATACGCAGTATTTT; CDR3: CASSSTPGLLTDTQYF
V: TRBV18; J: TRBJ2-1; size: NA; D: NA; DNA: TGTGCCAGCTCACCAGTGAAGGGGGGGCCAAGCAATGAGCAGTTCTTC; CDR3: CASSPVKGGPSNEQFF
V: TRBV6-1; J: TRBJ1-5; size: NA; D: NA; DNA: TGTGCCAGCAGTTTGGGGTCCAGACAGCCCCAGCATTTT; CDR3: CASSLGSRQPQHF
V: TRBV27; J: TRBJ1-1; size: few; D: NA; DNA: TGTGCCAGTCGCCCGGGGAGCGGGTTTATGAACACTGAAGCTTTCTTT; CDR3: CASRPGSGFMNTEAFF
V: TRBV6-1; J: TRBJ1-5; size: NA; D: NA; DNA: TGTGCCAGCAATAGCCAGACTACGCAGCCCCAGCATTTT; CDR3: CASNSQTTQPQHF
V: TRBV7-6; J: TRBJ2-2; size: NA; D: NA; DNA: TGTGCCAGCAGCTTCAGGGTGAACACCGGGGAGCTGTTTTTT; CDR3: CASSFRVNTGELFF
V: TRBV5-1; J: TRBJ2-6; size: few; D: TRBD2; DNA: TGCGCCAGCAGCGTTAGCGGGGGGTCCTCTGGGGCCAACGTCCTGACTTTC; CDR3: CASSVSGGSSGANVLTF
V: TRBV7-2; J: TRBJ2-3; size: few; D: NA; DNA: TGTGCCAGCAGCTTACTTCCCCAGGGGTTATCCACAGATACGCAGTATTTT; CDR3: CASSLLPQGLSTDTQYF
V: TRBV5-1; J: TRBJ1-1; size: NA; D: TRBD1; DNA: TGCGCCAGCAGCTTGACATTCTCACAGGGGTCGGCCGAAGCTTTCTTT; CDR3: CASSLTFSQGSAEAFF
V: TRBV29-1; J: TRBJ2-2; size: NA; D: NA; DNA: TGCAGCGTTGTTGGACTTCCCAGGGGTGGCACCGGGGAGCTGTTTTTT; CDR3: CSVVGLPRGGTGELFF